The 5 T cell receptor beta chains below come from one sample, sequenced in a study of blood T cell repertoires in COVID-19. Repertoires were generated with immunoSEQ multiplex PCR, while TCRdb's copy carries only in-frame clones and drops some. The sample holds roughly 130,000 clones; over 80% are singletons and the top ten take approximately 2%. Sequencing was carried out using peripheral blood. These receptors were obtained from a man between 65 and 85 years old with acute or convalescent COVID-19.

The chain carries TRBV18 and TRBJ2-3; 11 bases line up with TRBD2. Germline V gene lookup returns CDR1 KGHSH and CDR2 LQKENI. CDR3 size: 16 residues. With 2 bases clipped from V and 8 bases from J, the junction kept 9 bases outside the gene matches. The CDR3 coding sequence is TGTGCCAGCTCACCATCCGGGACTAGCGGTACGGGTACGCAGTATTTT. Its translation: CASSPSGTSGTGTQYF. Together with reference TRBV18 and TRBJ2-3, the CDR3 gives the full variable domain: NAGVMQNPRHLVRRRGQEARLRCSPMKGHSHVYWYRQLPEEGLKFMVYLQKENIIDESGMPKERFSAEFPKEGPSILRIQQVVRGDSAAYFCASSPSGTSGTGTQYFGPGTRLTVL.

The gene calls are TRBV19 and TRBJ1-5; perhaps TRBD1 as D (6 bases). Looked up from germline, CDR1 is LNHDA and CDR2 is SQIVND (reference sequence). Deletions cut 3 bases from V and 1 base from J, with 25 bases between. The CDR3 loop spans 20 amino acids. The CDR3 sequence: CASSIQGLGSSFSSNQPQHF. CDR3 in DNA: TGTGCCAGTAGTATTCAGGGGCTCGGGTCCTCTTTTTCAAGCAATCAGCCCCAGCATTTT.

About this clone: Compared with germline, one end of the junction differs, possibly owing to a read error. CDR3: CASSLGGSGTNVLTF. The CDR3 region has the DNA TGCGCCAGCAGCTTGGGGGGCTCTGGGACCAACGTCCTGACTTTC. This chain joins TRBV5-1 and TRBJ2-6, with TRBD1 as a possible D gene (5 bases). The CDR3 runs to 15 residues. Germline loops: CDR1 SGHRS, CDR2 YFSETQ.

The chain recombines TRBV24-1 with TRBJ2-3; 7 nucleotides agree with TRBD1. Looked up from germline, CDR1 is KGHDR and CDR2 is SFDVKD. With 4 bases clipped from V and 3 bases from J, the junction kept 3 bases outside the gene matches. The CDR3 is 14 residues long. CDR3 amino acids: CATSERGRTDTQYF. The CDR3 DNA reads TGTGCCACCAGTGAGAGGGGGCGGACAGATACGCAGTATTTT.

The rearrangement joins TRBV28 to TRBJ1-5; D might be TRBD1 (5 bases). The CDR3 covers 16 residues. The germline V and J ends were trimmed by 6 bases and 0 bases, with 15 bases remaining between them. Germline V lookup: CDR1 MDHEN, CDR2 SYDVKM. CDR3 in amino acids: CASSRSGKGSNQPQHF. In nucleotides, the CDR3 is TGTGCCAGCAGCCGCTCAGGGAAAGGTAGCAATCAGCCCCAGCATTTT.